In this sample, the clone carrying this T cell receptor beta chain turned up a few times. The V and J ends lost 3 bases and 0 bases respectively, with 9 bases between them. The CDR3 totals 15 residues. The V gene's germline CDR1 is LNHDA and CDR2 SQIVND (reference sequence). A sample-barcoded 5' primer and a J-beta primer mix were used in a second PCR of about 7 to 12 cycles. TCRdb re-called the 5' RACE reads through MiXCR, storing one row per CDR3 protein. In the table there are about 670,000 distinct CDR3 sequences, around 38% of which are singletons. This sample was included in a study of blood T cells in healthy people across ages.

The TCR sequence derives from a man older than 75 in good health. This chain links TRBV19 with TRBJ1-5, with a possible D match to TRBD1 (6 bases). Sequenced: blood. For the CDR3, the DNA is TGTGCCAGTAGTATTTACAGGGATAGCAATCAGCCCCAGCATTTT. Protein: CASSIYRDSNQPQHF.